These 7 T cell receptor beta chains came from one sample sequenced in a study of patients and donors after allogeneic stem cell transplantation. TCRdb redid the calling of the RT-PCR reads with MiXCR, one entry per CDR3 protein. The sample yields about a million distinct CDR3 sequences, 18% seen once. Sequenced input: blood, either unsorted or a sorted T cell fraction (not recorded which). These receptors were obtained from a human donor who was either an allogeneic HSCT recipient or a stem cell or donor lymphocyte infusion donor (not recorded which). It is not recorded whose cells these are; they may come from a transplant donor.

The CDR3: CASSLRFRDREYF. The CDR3 nucleotides are TGTGCCAGCAGCTTGAGATTTAGGGACAGAGAATATTTT. The rearrangement uses TRBV7-9 and TRBJ2-3; 7 bases are a match to TRBD1. In germline, CDR1 is SEHNR, CDR2 FQNEAQ (reference sequence). Trimming cost V 3 bases and J 15 bases; bases outside gene matches: 12. This CDR3 has 13 residues.

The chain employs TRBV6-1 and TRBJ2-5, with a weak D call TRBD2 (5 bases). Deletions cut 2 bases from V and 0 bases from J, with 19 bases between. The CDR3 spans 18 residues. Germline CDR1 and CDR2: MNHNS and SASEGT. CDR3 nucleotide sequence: TGTGCCAGCAGTGAATGGACGACGGGGTCCCGGGACCAAGAGACCCAGTACTTC. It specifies CASSEWTTGSRDQETQYF.

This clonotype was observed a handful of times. As DNA, the CDR3 is TGTGCCAGCAGTCCCCTCATGGACAGGGGGGAACGGGAGCAGTTCTTC. It encodes CASSPLMDRGEREQFF. This rearrangement joins TRBV12-3 or TRBV12-4 to TRBJ2-1, with TRBD1 matching over 10 bases. The CDR3 is 16 amino acids. J was trimmed by 10 bases and V by 5 bases; bases with no gene match: 14.

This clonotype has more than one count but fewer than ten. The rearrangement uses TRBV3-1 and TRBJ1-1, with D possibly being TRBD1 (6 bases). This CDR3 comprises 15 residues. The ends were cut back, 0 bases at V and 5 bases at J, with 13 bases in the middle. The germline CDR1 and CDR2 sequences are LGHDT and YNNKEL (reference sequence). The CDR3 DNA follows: TGTGCCAGCAGCCAAGAAGGGATAGGGGGGACTGAAGCTTTCTTT. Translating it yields CASSQEGIGGTEAFF.

The CDR3: CSARPVSGSPLHF. DNA for the CDR3: TGCAGTGCTAGGCCGGTCTCGGGTTCACCCCTCCACTTT. The gene calls are TRBV20-1 and TRBJ1-6; D remains ambiguous. Per the germline V gene, CDR1 is DFQATT and CDR2 is SNEGSKA (reference sequence). The CDR3 has 13 residues. V was trimmed by 3 bases and J by 9 bases, leaving 12 bases between them.

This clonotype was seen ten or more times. CDR3 DNA sequence: TGTGCCAGCAGTTCCGGGACAGGGGTCGGGGAGCTGTTTTTT. This gives the protein CASSSGTGVGELFF. This sequence joins TRBV12-3 or TRBV12-4 and TRBJ2-2; 10 bases align to TRBD1. The CDR3 has 14 amino acids. Losses at the gene ends were 4 bases for V and 7 bases for J; bases not matched to a gene: 3.

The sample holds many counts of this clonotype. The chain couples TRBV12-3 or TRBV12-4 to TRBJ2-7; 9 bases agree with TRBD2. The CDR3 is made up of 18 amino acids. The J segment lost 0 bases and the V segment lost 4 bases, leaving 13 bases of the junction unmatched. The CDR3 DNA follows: TGTGCCAGCAGTTCCCTCCGTGCGGGAGGGCAATACTCCTACGAGCAGTACTTC. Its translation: CASSSLRAGGQYSYEQYF.